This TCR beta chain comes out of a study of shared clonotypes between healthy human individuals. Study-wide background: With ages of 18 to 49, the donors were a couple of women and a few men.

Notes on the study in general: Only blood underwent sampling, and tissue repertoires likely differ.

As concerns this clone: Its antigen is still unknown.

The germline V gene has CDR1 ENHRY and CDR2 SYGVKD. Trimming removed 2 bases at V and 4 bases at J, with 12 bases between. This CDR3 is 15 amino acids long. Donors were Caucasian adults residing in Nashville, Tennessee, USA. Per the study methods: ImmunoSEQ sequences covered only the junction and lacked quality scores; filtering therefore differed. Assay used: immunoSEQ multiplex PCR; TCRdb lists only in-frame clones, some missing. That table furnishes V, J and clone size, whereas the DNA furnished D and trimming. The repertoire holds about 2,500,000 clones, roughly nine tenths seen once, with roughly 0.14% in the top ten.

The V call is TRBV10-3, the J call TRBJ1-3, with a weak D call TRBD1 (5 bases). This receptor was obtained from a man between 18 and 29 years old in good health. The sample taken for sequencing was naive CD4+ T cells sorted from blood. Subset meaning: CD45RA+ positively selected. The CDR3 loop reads CAISEGTLWGNTIYF. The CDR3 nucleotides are TGTGCCATCAGTGAGGGGACCTTGTGGGGAAACACCATATATTTT.